This TCR beta chain is drawn from a study of shared clonotypes between healthy human individuals. CDR1 and CDR2 from the germline V gene are KGHSH and LQKENI. Trimming shortened V by 8 bases and J by 1 base, and 8 bases separated the two germline ends. There are 13 residues in the CDR3. Using immunoSEQ multiplex PCR, the repertoire was profiled, and TCRdb retains in-frame clones only, with some absent. Seen here are roughly 2,300,000 clones, about 90% observed once, and the top ten hold approximately 0.4%. Sequenced input: naive CD4+ T cells from PBMCs. As to subset: CD45RA+ positively selected. The clonotype originates from a man aged 18 to 30 in good health. Some clones in this sample may be carry-over from other donors' samples. The chain employs TRBV18 and TRBJ2-2; possibly TRBD1 for D (5 bases). The CDR3 sequence: CASKTVNTGELFF. The CDR3 region has the DNA TGTGCCAGCAAGACAGTGAACACCGGGGAGCTGTTTTTT. Filled out from reference TRBV18 and TRBJ2-2, the complete variable domain reads NAGVMQNPRHLVRRRGQEARLRCSPMKGHSHVYWYRQLPEEGLKFMVYLQKENIIDESGMPKERFSAEFPKEGPSILRIQQVVRGDSAAYFCASKTVNTGELFFGEGSRLTVL.